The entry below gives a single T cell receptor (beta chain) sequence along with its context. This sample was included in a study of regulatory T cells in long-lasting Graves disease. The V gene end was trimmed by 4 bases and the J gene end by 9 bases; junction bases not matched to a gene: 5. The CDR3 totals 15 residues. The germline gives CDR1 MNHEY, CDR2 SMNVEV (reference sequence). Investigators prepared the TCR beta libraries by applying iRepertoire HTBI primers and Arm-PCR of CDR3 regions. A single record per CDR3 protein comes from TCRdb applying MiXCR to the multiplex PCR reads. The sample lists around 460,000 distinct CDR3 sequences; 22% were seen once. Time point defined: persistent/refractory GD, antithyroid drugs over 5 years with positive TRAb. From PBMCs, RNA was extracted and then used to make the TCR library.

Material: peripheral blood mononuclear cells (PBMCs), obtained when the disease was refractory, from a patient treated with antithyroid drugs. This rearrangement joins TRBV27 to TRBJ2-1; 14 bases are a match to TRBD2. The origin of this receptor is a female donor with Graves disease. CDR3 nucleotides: TGTGCCAGCAGTTCGGGACTAGCGGGAGTTGTTGAGCAGTTCTTC. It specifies CASSSGLAGVVEQFF.